The rows below give T cell receptor beta chains drawn from one sample of a study of early T cells in non-severe SARS-CoV-2 infection. TCRdb re-called the 5' RACE reads with MiXCR, one entry per CDR3 protein. Here the sample spans 70,000 to 75,000 distinct CDR3 sequences, more than 10% being singletons. What was sequenced was whole blood. The origin of the receptors is an adult who was a healthcare worker with PCR-confirmed SARS-CoV-2 infection or an uninfected control (not recorded which). Each CDR3 is given without its conserved first and last residue. The order of the fields is CDR3 length, J gene, D gene, V gene, CDR3 protein. D genes are given only for firm matches.

15,TRBJ2-7,.,TRBV20-1,SAREQGRETISYEQY
11,TRBJ1-2,.,TRBV29-1,SAASDSLGGYT
13,TRBJ2-3,TRBD2,TRBV9,ASSVDPSGGDTQY
14,TRBJ2-1,TRBD1,TRBV28,ASSLSRDRGYHEQF
15,TRBJ2-1,TRBD2,TRBV4-2,ASSQATSGKSYNEQF
10,TRBJ2-1,.,TRBV7-9,ASRSTGDEQF
13,TRBJ1-1,.,TRBV20-1,SAVEEIHLNTEAF
13,TRBJ2-5,.,TRBV28,ASSFPTPGQETQY
11,TRBJ1-2,.,TRBV29-1,SVEDQRAYGYT
8,TRBJ1-2,.,TRBV19,SDENYGYT
11,TRBJ2-7,.,TRBV11-2,ASSNYHSYEQY
14,TRBJ2-1,TRBD2,TRBV7-3,ASSLNPLAVGNEQF
11,TRBJ2-7,.,TRBV15,ATSRDRRYEQY
9,TRBJ1-2,.,TRBV3-1,ASRGLSGYT
12,TRBJ2-1,TRBD2,TRBV28,ASSSLTGTRKQF
9,TRBJ2-6,.,TRBV7-9,ASSSSNVLT
13,TRBJ1-4,.,TRBV21-1,ASSPTPATNEKLF
10,TRBJ2-3,.,TRBV18,ATGTFIDTQY
15,TRBJ1-1,.,TRBV11-2,ASSLYAPKYMNTEAF
12,TRBJ2-2,.,TRBV5-1,ASSLQGGTGELF
11,TRBJ2-7,.,TRBV20-1,SARASSVYEQY
13,TRBJ2-3,.,TRBV29-1,SVPGTGTSTDTQY
14,TRBJ2-3,.,TRBV7-3,ASSLTTTPGTDTQY
17,TRBJ2-3,.,TRBV27,ASSSGTGLSPLNTDTQY